The text below deals with one T cell receptor beta chain. Its target is not known. In the PCR, 60 Vbeta and 13 Jbeta primers were used. Clones were sequenced by immunoSEQ multiplex PCR, and TCRdb holds only the in-frame ones, with some missing. This sample has hundreds of thousands of clones, with approximately 90% found just once. The source of the sample is a study of cytomegalovirus exposure and HLA in healthy donors. Study-level results: Reportedly, fewer N-insertions than the approximately 690-donor mean appeared in an Asian-associated ancestry cluster in a later analysis. Across HLA loci, a later analysis found differing TCR association rates, with DRB1 most and HLA-C fewest. Presence/absence comparisons presumed near-even sequencing depth among donors.

This CDR3 region has 15 residues. The ends lost 4 bases at V and 1 base at J; junction bases unmatched: 3. The germline V gene has CDR1 SGHNT and CDR2 YYREEE (reference sequence). V usage is TRBV5-4 and J usage is TRBJ1-2; 11 bases map to TRBD1. Input material: PBMCs. The sequence was obtained from a young woman in good health and CMV-seronegative. In DNA form, the CDR3 reads TGTGCCAGCAGCGGACAGGGGGCCGATAACTATGGCTACACCTTC. Protein: CASSGQGADNYGYTF.